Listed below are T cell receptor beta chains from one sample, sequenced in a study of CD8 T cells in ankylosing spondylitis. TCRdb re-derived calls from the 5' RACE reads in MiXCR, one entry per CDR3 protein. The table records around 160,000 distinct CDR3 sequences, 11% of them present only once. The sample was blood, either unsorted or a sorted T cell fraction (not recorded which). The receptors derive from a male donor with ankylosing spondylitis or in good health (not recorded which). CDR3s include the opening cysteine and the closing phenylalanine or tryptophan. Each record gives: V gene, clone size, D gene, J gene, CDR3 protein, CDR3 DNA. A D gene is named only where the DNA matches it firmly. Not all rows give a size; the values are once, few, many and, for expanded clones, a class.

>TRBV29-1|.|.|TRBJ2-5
CSVDGQPGTQYF
TGCAGCGTTGATGGACAACCCGGGACCCAGTACTTC
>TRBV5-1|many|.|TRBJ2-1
CASSLMATVAENNEQFF
TGCGCCAGCAGCTTGATGGCCACGGTGGCGGAAAACAATGAGCAGTTCTTC
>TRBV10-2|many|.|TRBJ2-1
CASRRTATSGNEQFF
TGCGCCAGCAGGCGGACAGCCACCTCCGGCAATGAGCAGTTCTTC
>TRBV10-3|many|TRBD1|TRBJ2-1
CAISGDVGGDEQFF
TGTGCCATCAGTGGGGATGTAGGGGGCGATGAGCAGTTCTTC
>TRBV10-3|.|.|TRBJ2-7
CAILRGDTYEQYF
TGTGCCATCCTCCGGGGAGACACCTACGAGCAGTACTTC
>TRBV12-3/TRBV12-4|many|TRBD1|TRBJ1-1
CASSLPGGTEAFF
TGTGCCAGCAGTTTGCCAGGGGGCACTGAAGCTTTCTTT
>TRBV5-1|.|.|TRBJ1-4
CASSLGTLSDEKLFF
TGCGCCAGCAGCTTGGGGACCTTATCTGATGAAAAACTGTTTTTT
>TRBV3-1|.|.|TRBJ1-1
CASSQDRLGTEAFF
TGTGCCAGCAGCCAAGACAGGCTGGGGACTGAAGCTTTCTTT
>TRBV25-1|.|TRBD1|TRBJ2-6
CASSDRGTANVLTF
TGTGCCAGCAGCGACAGGGGGACAGCCAACGTCCTGACTTTC
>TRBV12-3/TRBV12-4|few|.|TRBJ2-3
CASSFGSPDTQYF
TGTGCCAGCAGTTTCGGATCCCCAGATACGCAGTATTTT
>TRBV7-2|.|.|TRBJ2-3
CASSLGVGSGTDTQYF
TGTGCCAGCAGCTTAGGGGTTGGTAGCGGCACAGATACGCAGTATTTT
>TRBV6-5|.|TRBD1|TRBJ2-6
CASSYPTGVGANVLTF
TGTGCCAGCAGTTACCCTACAGGGGTAGGGGCCAACGTCCTGACTTTC
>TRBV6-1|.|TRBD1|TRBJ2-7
CASSEPDRGLRYEQYF
TGTGCCAGCAGTGAACCTGACAGGGGCTTGCGTTACGAGCAGTACTTC
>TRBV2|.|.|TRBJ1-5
CASARDTSNQPQHF
TGTGCCAGCGCTCGGGACACTAGCAATCAGCCCCAGCATTTT
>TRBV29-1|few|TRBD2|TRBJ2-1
CSGRIAGGTYNEQFF
TGCAGCGGACGAATAGCGGGAGGGACCTACAATGAGCAGTTCTTC
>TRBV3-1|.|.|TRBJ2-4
CASSQGRGNIQYF
TGTGCCAGCAGCCAAGGCAGGGGAAACATTCAGTACTTC
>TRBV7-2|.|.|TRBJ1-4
CASSLISQGGLFF
TGTGCCAGCAGCTTAATCTCCCAGGGAGGTCTGTTTTTT
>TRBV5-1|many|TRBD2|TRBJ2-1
CASSLEGGSREQFF
TGCGCCAGCAGCTTGGAAGGCGGGAGTAGAGAGCAGTTCTTC
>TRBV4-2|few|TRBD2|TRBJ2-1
CASSQGRASGRVEQFF
TGTGCCAGCAGCCAAGGTCGCGCTAGCGGGAGGGTTGAGCAGTTCTTC
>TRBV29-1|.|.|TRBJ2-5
CSVVRGSETQYF
TGCAGCGTTGTAAGAGGCTCGGAGACCCAGTACTTC
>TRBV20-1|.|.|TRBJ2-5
CSVISRTAQRVGETQYF
TGCAGTGTTATATCGCGGACAGCCCAAAGAGTTGGAGAGACCCAGTACTTC
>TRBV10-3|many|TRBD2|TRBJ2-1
CAISAGTSGRASYNEQFF
TGTGCCATCAGTGCCGGGACTAGCGGGAGGGCCTCCTACAATGAGCAGTTCTTC
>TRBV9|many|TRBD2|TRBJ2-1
CASSVVGGFEQFF
TGTGCCAGCAGCGTAGTGGGAGGGTTTGAGCAGTTCTTC
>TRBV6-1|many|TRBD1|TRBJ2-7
CASSEAGTGGLEQYF
TGTGCCAGCAGTGAAGCGGGGACAGGGGGCCTCGAGCAGTACTTC
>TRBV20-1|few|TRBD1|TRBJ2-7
CSASPRDRARYEQYF
TGCAGTGCTAGTCCCCGGGACAGGGCCCGCTACGAGCAGTACTTC
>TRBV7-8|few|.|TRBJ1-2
CASSLAAGVGYTF
TGTGCCAGCAGCTTAGCCGCAGGGGTCGGCTACACCTTC
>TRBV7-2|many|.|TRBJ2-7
CASSLVRQAYEQYF
TGTGCCAGCAGCTTAGTCCGACAGGCCTACGAGCAGTACTTC
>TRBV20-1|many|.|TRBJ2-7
CSARDPTYEQYF
TGCAGTGCTAGAGATCCGACCTACGAGCAGTACTTC
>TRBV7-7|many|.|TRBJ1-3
CASSLETGPGNTIYF
TGTGCCAGCAGCTTAGAAACGGGGCCTGGAAACACCATATATTTT
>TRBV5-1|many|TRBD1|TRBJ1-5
CASSLRDRDYSNQPQHF
TGCGCCAGCAGCTTGCGGGACAGGGACTATAGCAATCAGCCCCAGCATTTT
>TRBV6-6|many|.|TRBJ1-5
CASTGTWGQPQHF
TGTGCCAGCACTGGGACCTGGGGTCAGCCCCAGCATTTT
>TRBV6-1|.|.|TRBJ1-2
CASSGQSDGYTF
TGTGCCAGCAGTGGACAGTCAGATGGCTACACCTTC
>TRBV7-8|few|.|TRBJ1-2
CASSFTGGALDGYTF
TGTGCCAGCAGCTTCACCGGGGGGGCGCTTGATGGCTACACCTTC
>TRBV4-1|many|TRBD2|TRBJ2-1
CASSQEEGRTSGRNEQFF
TGCGCCAGCAGCCAAGAGGAGGGGAGAACTAGCGGGAGGAATGAGCAGTTCTTC
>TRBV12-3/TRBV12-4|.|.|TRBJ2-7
CASSYDSYAQYF
TGTGCCAGCAGCTATGACAGCTACGCGCAGTACTTC
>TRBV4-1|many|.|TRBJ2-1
CASSQDPTRNEQFF
TGCGCCAGCAGCCAAGATCCGACTAGGAATGAGCAGTTCTTC
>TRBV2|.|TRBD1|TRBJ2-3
CASGEARGFGDTQYF
TGTGCCAGCGGTGAAGCCAGGGGGTTCGGGGATACGCAGTATTTT
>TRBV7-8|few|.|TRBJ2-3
CASSFSEDTQYF
TGTGCCAGCAGCTTTAGCGAGGATACGCAGTATTTT
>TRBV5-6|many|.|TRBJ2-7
CASSFTGRNYEQYF
TGTGCCAGCAGCTTTACGGGTCGGAACTACGAGCAGTACTTC
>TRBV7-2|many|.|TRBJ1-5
CASSLVQGSNQPQHF
TGTGCCAGCAGCTTAGTGCAGGGTAGCAATCAGCCCCAGCATTTT
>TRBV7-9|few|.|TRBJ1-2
CASSLGDVDYGYTF
TGTGCCAGCAGCTTGGGCGATGTGGACTATGGCTACACCTTC
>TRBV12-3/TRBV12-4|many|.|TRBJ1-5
CASSRQANQPQHF
TGTGCCAGCAGTCGACAGGCCAATCAGCCCCAGCATTTT
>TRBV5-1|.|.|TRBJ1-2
CASSPTPGRGQADGYTF
TGCGCCAGCAGCCCAACACCCGGACGAGGACAAGCGGATGGCTACACCTTC
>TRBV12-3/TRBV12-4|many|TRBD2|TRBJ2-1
CASSRLAGGRNEQFF
TGTGCCAGCAGCCGACTAGCGGGGGGGCGCAATGAGCAGTTCTTC
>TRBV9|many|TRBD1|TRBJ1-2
CASSVQGAGYGYTF
TGTGCCAGCAGCGTACAGGGGGCAGGCTATGGCTACACCTTC
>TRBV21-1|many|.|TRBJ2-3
CASSKAGGQTTQYF
TGTGCCAGCAGCAAAGCTGGGGGACAGACGACGCAGTATTTT
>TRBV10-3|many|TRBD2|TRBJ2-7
CAISRSGGTYEQYF
TGTGCCATCAGCCGTAGCGGGGGGACCTACGAGCAGTACTTC
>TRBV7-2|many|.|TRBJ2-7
CASSLRWGYEQYF
TGTGCCAGCAGCCTTAGATGGGGGTACGAGCAGTACTTC
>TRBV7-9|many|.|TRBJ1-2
CASSLVGQGLYGYTF
TGTGCCAGCAGCTTAGTGGGCCAGGGGCTCTATGGCTACACCTTC
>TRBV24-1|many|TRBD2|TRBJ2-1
CATSDLRREGGNEQFF
TGTGCCACCAGTGATTTACGGCGGGAGGGCGGGAATGAGCAGTTCTTC
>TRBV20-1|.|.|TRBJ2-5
CSARFQRRDQETQYF
TGCAGTGCTAGGTTCCAAAGACGGGACCAAGAGACCCAGTACTTC
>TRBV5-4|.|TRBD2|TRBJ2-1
CASSLVSGGANEQFF
TGTGCCAGCAGCTTGGTTAGCGGGGGGGCCAATGAGCAGTTCTTC
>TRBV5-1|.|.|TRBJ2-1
CASSSDLDSYNEQFF
TGCGCCAGCAGCTCCGACCTTGACTCCTACAATGAGCAGTTCTTC
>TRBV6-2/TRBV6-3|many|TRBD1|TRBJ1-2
CASTDRDYGYTF
TGTGCCAGCACTGACAGGGACTATGGCTACACCTTC
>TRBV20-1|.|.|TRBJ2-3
CSARLSLGGTSTDTQYF
TGCAGTGCTAGGCTTTCCCTAGGCGGGACCTCCACAGATACGCAGTATTTT
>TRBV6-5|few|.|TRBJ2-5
CASSSYYGKTQYF
TGTGCCAGCAGTTCTTACTATGGAAAGACCCAGTACTTC
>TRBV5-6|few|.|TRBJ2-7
CASSFPSYSYEQYF
TGTGCCAGCAGCTTTCCGTCATACTCCTACGAGCAGTACTTC
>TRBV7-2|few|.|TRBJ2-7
CASSSQRGSYEQYF
TGTGCCAGCAGCTCCCAGAGAGGATCCTACGAGCAGTACTTC
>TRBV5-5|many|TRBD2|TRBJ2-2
CASSQLAGNTGELFF
TGTGCCAGCAGCCAACTAGCGGGGAACACCGGGGAGCTGTTTTTT